One sample yielded the 12 T cell receptor beta chains listed below, sequenced in a study of somatic mutations in cytotoxic T cells in rheumatoid arthritis (dated by TCRdb to the late 2010s). The method was the immunoSEQ multiplex PCR assay. TCRdb's version of the immuneACCESS table is confined to in-frame rearrangements and falls short of the full clone set. An unresolved V gene accounts for under half of the shortfall where checked; the remainder is of unknown origin. The sample table contains some 5,600 clones; only one count was recorded for around 84% of them. The ten biggest clones cover about 4.5% of the sample. Material: CD8+ T cells sorted from blood. The origin of the receptors is an adult with rheumatoid arthritis.

This clone came up once. The rearrangement links TRBV28 to TRBJ1-5; D perhaps matches TRBD1 (5 bases). Trimming took off 3 bases at V and 6 bases at J, with 12 bases between the two ends. Germline V CDR1 and CDR2: MDHEN, SYDVKM. The CDR3 contains 14 residues. The CDR3 DNA is TGTGCCAGCAGTTTGGGGCAAGGGACTCAGCCCCAGCATTTT. This gives the protein CASSLGQGTQPQHF.

The CDR3 sequence: CASSPGTHYGYTF. The CDR3 nucleotides are TGTGCCAGCAGCCCCGGGACCCACTATGGCTACACCTTC. V and J are TRBV4-2 and TRBJ1-2, with D maybe TRBD1 (5 bases). This CDR3 region has 13 residues. Deletions cut 4 bases from V and 3 bases from J, with 9 bases between. The V gene's germline CDR1 is LGHNA and CDR2 YNFKEQ.

V gene TRBV6-4 combines with J gene TRBJ2-1; D is possibly TRBD1 (6 bases). The V and J ends lost 0 bases and 7 bases respectively, with 16 bases between them. Germline V gene sequence: CDR1 MRHNA, CDR2 SNTAGT. CDR3 size: 16 residues. CDR3 loop: CASSDSSGAGGNEQFF. As DNA, the CDR3 is TGTGCCAGCAGTGACTCGTCAGGGGCTGGCGGAAATGAGCAGTTCTTC.

The V gene is TRBV2, the J gene TRBJ1-1; TRBD1 is a possible D gene (5 bases). Between the trimmed V and J ends, which lost 7 bases and 1 base, there was a span of 19 bases. The CDR3 has 16 residues. CDR1 and CDR2 (germline): SNHLY, FYNNEI. The CDR3 DNA reads as TGTGCCAGCATTATAGACATTGGGGGAGGGAACACTGAAGCTTTCTTT. Its protein product is CASIIDIGGGNTEAFF.

The chain is built from TRBV7-9 and TRBJ2-1; possibly TRBD1 or TRBD2 for D (5 bases each). Germline V lookup: CDR1 SEHNR, CDR2 FQNEAQ (reference sequence). The germline V and J ends were trimmed by 1 base and 0 bases, with 16 bases remaining between them. This CDR3 spans 18 amino acids. This CDR3 is CASSLGQGPILSYNEQFF. Here the CDR3 DNA reads TGTGCCAGCAGCTTAGGGCAGGGACCGATCCTCTCCTACAATGAGCAGTTCTTC.

This chain links TRBV2 with TRBJ2-2; maybe TRBD2 (7 bases). Trimming took 8 bases from V and 1 from J, leaving 11 bases between them. Germline lookup yields CDR1 SNHLY and CDR2 FYNNEI. The CDR3 loop spans 14 amino acids. The CDR3, as DNA: TGTGCCAGCTCAAGGGGGGGGAACACCGGGGAGCTGTTTTTT. Amino acids: CASSRGGNTGELFF.

This clone was seen more than once but under ten times. V gene TRBV27 combines with J gene TRBJ2-7; weak D call: TRBD1 (6 bases). Germline CDR1 MNHEY, CDR2 SMNVEV (reference sequence). Trimming took off 6 bases at V and 3 bases at J, with 9 bases between the two ends. The CDR3 is 12 amino acids. CDR3 coding DNA: TGTGCCAGCAGCCTGACAGGCTACGAGCAGTACTTC. Protein: CASSLTGYEQYF.

This chain links TRBV25-1 with TRBJ1-2; D not resolved. The V gene's germline CDR1 is MGHDK and CDR2 SYGVNS. V was cut by 3 bases and J by 4 bases, with 12 bases left in between. There are 14 residues in the CDR3. CDR3 sequence reads: CASSDLGTGYGYTF. The CDR3 DNA is TGTGCCAGCAGTGATCTAGGCACGGGCTATGGCTACACCTTC.

The chain links TRBV28 to TRBJ2-7; 8 nucleotides align to TRBD2. The germline gives CDR1 MDHEN, CDR2 SYDVKM. After removal of 6 bases from V and 2 bases from J, the junction contained 9 bases not matched to a gene. This CDR3 has 15 residues. CDR3 nucleotide sequence: TGTGCCAGCAGATCCGAGACTAGCGCAACCTACGAGCAGTACTTC. It translates to CASRSETSATYEQYF.

The chain employs TRBV7-6 and TRBJ2-7; TRBD1 is a possible D gene (5 bases). The V end was cut by 4 bases, the J end by 3 bases, with 10 bases between. This CDR3 spans 13 amino acids. The germline CDR1 and CDR2 sequences are SGHVS and FNYEAQ. CDR3 DNA sequence: TGTGCCAGCAGCTCCGACAGTTTCTACGAGCAGTACTTC. This encodes CASSSDSFYEQYF. Using reference TRBV7-6 and TRBJ2-7 for the parts outside the CDR3, the full variable domain is GAGVSQSPRYKVTKRGQDVALRCDPISGHVSLYWYRQALGQGPEFLTYFNYEAQQDKSGLPNDRFSAERPEGSISTLTIQRTEQRDSAMYRCASSSDSFYEQYFGPGTRLTVT.

The chain employs TRBV6-5 and TRBJ1-1; D is unresolved. Trimming took 2 bases from V and 3 from J, leaving 13 bases between them. CDR1 and CDR2 (germline): MNHEY, SVGAGI. The CDR3 runs to 15 residues. DNA of the CDR3: TGTGCCAGCAGTTACGCCGGGCCCTTCCACACTGAAGCTTTCTTT. This sequence encodes CASSYAGPFHTEAFF.

Comment on this clone: Other DNA sequences of this sample code for an identical CDR3. This chain uses TRBV6-4 with TRBJ2-2; D is undetermined. Germline lookup yields CDR1 MRHNA and CDR2 SNTAGT. The CDR3 is 13 residues long. The ends were cut back, 0 bases at V and 3 bases at J, with 2 bases in the middle. This chain's CDR3 is CASSDSDTGELFF. The CDR3 region has the DNA TGTGCCAGCAGTGACTCAGACACCGGGGAGCTGTTTTTT.